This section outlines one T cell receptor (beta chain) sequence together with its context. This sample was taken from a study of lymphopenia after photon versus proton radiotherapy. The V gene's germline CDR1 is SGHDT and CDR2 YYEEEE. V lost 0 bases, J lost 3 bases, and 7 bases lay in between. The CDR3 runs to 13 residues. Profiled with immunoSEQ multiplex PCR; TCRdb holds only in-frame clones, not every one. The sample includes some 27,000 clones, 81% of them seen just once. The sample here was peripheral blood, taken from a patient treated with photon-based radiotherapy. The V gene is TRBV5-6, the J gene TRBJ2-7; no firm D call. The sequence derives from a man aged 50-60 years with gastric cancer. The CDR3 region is CASSLVANYEQYV. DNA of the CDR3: TGTGCCAGCAGCTTGGTGGCAAACTACGAGCAGTACGTC.